This T cell receptor beta chain was observed in a study of early T cells in non-severe SARS-CoV-2 infection. Trimming removed 5 bases at V and 0 bases at J, with 15 bases between. The CDR3 loop spans 16 amino acids. Looked up from germline, CDR1 is LNHNV and CDR2 is YYDKDF (reference sequence). Tagging with unique molecular identifiers was applied to individual cDNA molecules. Via MiXCR, TCRdb re-called the 5' RACE reads, giving one row per CDR3 protein. The profile shows some 32,000 distinct CDR3 sequences, about 5.7% of them singletons. This clonotype showed up many times. The sequenced material came from whole blood. This chain joins TRBV15 and TRBJ2-3; D uncertain. This clonotype was sampled from an adult who was a healthcare worker with PCR-confirmed SARS-CoV-2 infection or an uninfected control (not recorded which). CDR3 nucleotide sequence: TGTGCCACCAGCGGGATTTTGGGCCTTAGCACAGATACGCAGTATTTT. Translation gives CATSGILGLSTDTQYF.